A selection of T cell receptor beta chains follows, all from one sample in a study of blood T cells in healthy people across ages. TCRdb recomputed calls from the 5' RACE reads with MiXCR, one row per CDR3 protein. This sample has about 800,000 distinct CDR3 sequences; 20% to 30% occur once, and the top ten carry more than 3%. This same sample was also taken into another study, of T cells of mothers and their children.

Sample: blood. These receptors were taken from a boy between 5 and 17 years old in good health. Each CDR3 is given with its conserved first and last residue.

v_gene,CDR3aa
TRBV28,CASRALDRGSKNIQYF
TRBV13,CASSPGTRSTDTQYF
TRBV4-1,CASSPSGYNSYEQYF
TRBV7-8,CASSLEGQGEGYTF
TRBV9,CAGSTRTRSDEQFF
TRBV28,CASSSLAGQGGSYEQYF
TRBV25-1,CASSEYWQAGGYTF
TRBV29-1,CSATGRLTDTQYF
TRBV29-1,CSVELAGSLRGEQYF
TRBV5-1,CASSLALAGVDEQFF
TRBV6-5,CASSHGQEGTQYF
TRBV7-9,CASSSGQGEGPLHF
TRBV20-1,CSAFSGGGETQYF
TRBV19,CASNTIQMTQPQHF
TRBV9,CASSVSSGGSTHNEQFF
TRBV7-9,CASSIQGAHEKLFF
TRBV20-1,CSAKVLNKETQYF
TRBV11-2,CASSLGTGTASYNEQFF
TRBV6-1,CASSVTAGVGNIQYF
TRBV18,CASSRMDGDYQSQYF
TRBV6-2/TRBV6-3,CASSYSVSGNTIYF
TRBV5-5,CASSNPRGSEQYF
TRBV3-1,CASSQGLGGGETEAFF
TRBV20-1,CSARDTISYEQYF
TRBV15,CVTSRGLAGGKETQYF
TRBV20-1,CSARSAGASSYNEQFF